The present entry profiles one TCR beta chain with its context. The antigen is unknown. These data belong to a study of cytomegalovirus exposure and HLA in healthy donors. Findings and limits, study-wide: The investigators catalogued 164 TCR beta chains as cytomegalovirus-associated. An analysis that came later showed most CMV-associated TCR beta chains appearing HLA-restricted.

From germline, CDR1 is LGHNA and CDR2 YNFKEQ. V lost 3 bases and J lost 7; bases outside the gene matches: 9. This CDR3 is 14 amino acids long. The study ran its PCR with 60 Vbeta and 13 Jbeta primers. Here immunoSEQ multiplex PCR was the method, and the copy in TCRdb shows in-frame clones only, minus some. The sample has approximately 150,000 clones, over 80% seen once. The receptor was isolated from a young woman in good health and CMV-seronegative. This chain uses TRBV4-2 with TRBJ2-7, with 7 bases fitting TRBD2. Input material: PBMCs. This CDR3 is CASSHQTNGREQYF. The DNA of the CDR3 is TGTGCCAGCAGCCATCAAACCAACGGGAGGGAGCAGTACTTC.